The T cell receptor beta chain under discussion was sequenced for a study of post-analysis software for immune sequencing data. General study points: When patients were compared with controls, four or five TRBV segments were more frequent, TRBV5-6, TRBV5-1 and TRBV20-1 among them. Comparison with controls showed significantly lower normalized Chao1 diversity in multiple sclerosis patients. The authors found that F measure strongly co-clustered same-batch samples.

V was pared by 5 bases and J by 2 bases, with 8 bases of the junction left unmatched. The CDR3 is made up of 16 amino acids. Germline CDR1 and CDR2: SGHTA and FQGNSA. Unique molecular identifiers tagged the TCR beta cDNA libraries. T cells numbering roughly 0.85 to 10 million gave rise to 450,000 to 550,000 cDNA molecules. MiXCR, applied by TCRdb to the PCR reads, yields one record per CDR3 protein. The sample carries about 770,000 distinct CDR3 sequences, 46% recorded once. In this sample, this clonotype turned up a few times. Its antigen is currently unknown. The rearrangement joins TRBV7-2 to TRBJ2-3; 9 bases are a match to TRBD1. The source material was blood. The TCR was taken from a girl between 5 and 17 years old with multiple sclerosis. The CDR3 region is CASSPHRDRVTDTQYF. The DNA of the CDR3 is TGTGCCAGCAGCCCACACCGGGACAGGGTCACAGATACGCAGTATTTT.